This TCR beta chain originates from a study of resident and recirculating memory T cells in vitiligo. CDR1 is MRHNA, CDR2 SNTAGT, per germline. Trimming removed 3 bases from V and 6 bases from J, with 11 bases in between. This CDR3 is 14 amino acids long. Sequencing used immunoSEQ multiplex PCR; TCRdb keeps in-frame clones, though not all of them. The sample includes 65,000 to 80,000 clones, 92% of them seen just once. Sequenced input: blood. The sequence came from a male donor with vitiligo. The chain combines TRBV6-4 with TRBJ2-2, with D maybe TRBD1 (5 bases). CDR3 sequence: CASSDLAGPGELFF. CDR3 DNA sequence: TGTGCCAGCAGTGATCTGGCAGGGCCCGGGGAGCTGTTTTTT.